These T cell receptor beta chains were read from a single sample in a study of T cell responses to AZD1222 COVID-19 vaccine. Libraries were prepared by immunoSEQ multiplex PCR; TCRdb keeps only in-frame clonotypes and omits some of them. The top ten hold 1% to 1.5% of the sample, which has about 100,000 clones, about nine tenths seen once. Sequences were derived from peripheral blood, sampled on day 0 of AZD1222 vaccination. The receptors stem from an adult in good health. Both conserved end residues are trimmed from each CDR3.

>TRBV7-9|TRBJ1-3
ASRETSGNTIY
>TRBV25-1|TRBJ1-1
ASSELLGEAF
>TRBV28|TRBJ1-6
ASSFGNSPLH
>TRBV6-5|TRBJ1-2
ASTGRQGDYGYT
>TRBV2|TRBJ1-5
ASKAGEGQPQH
>TRBV12-3/TRBV12-4|TRBJ2-5
ASSWYQETQY
>TRBV19|TRBJ1-6
ASRPLRQGNNSPLH
>TRBV7-2|TRBJ2-7
ASSFSGASYYEQY
>TRBV7-8|TRBJ1-5
ASSLGDYSNQPQH
>TRBV5-1|TRBJ2-7
ASSLEGAGEQY
>TRBV6-1|TRBJ2-7
ASSEGGVSYEQY
>TRBV20-1|TRBJ2-1
SASTRGGLREQF
>TRBV28|TRBJ1-2
ASTFVSGTEDNYGYT
>TRBV19|TRBJ2-3
ASSINQGTDTQY
>TRBV3-1/TRBV3-2|TRBJ1-2
ASSQGSGYT
>TRBV4-2|TRBJ1-4
ASSQGTENEKLF
>TRBV18|TRBJ2-7
ASSPLQENYEQY
>TRBV7-2|TRBJ1-1
ASSLNQGENTEAF
>TRBV5-4|TRBJ2-3
ASSLYVELRTDTQY
>TRBV9|TRBJ2-3
ASSAGLAGVPGDTQY
>TRBV7-8|TRBJ2-6
ASSLAGSGANVLT
>TRBV28|TRBJ1-2
ASNRDTWDGYT
>TRBV6-1|TRBJ2-2
ASSDPTLENTGELF
>TRBV6-5|TRBJ1-2
ASTGRYGYT
>TRBV25-1|TRBJ2-3
ASSLYGYTDTQY
>TRBV7-9|TRBJ1-1
ASSLALAGGEKAF
>TRBV24-1|TRBJ1-4
ATSDPSEEKLF
>TRBV15|TRBJ1-1
ATSREGPGGDTEAF
>TRBV7-9|TRBJ1-2
ASSLADVTGNGYT
>TRBV28|TRBJ1-5
ASSTRGSGNQPQH
>TRBV7-2|TRBJ1-1
ASFSGTGEAF
>TRBV2|TRBJ1-2
ASSAQQVPWGYT
>TRBV2|TRBJ1-4
ASSKQGLDEKLF
>TRBV19|TRBJ2-2
ASSLGLAWTGELF
>TRBV3-1/TRBV3-2|TRBJ1-6
ASSQEIRDREFASPLH